This T cell receptor beta chain stems from a study of blood T cell repertoires in COVID-19. Profiled with immunoSEQ multiplex PCR; TCRdb holds only in-frame clones, not every one. The table includes about 49,000 clones, 65% to 90% detected once. This clone showed up just once. Sequenced: peripheral blood. This receptor was obtained from a woman in her sixties or seventies with acute or convalescent COVID-19.

CDR3 region: CACDRDLLTDTQYF. Written as DNA, the CDR3 is TGTGCCTGTGACCGGGATCTACTCACAGATACGCAGTATTTT. V is TRBV30 and J is TRBJ2-3; the D gene is possibly TRBD2 (5 bases). V gave up 6 bases and J gave up 2 bases, with 15 bases separating them. The CDR3 contains 14 residues. CDR1 is GTSNPN and CDR2 is SVGIG in the germline V gene (reference sequence). The whole variable domain, filled in from reference TRBV30 and TRBJ2-3, reads SQTIHQWPATLVQPVGSPLSLECTVEGTSNPNLYWYRQAAGRGLQLLFYSVGIGQISSEVPQNLSASRPQDRQFILSSKKLLLSDSGFYLCACDRDLLTDTQYFGPGTRLTVL.